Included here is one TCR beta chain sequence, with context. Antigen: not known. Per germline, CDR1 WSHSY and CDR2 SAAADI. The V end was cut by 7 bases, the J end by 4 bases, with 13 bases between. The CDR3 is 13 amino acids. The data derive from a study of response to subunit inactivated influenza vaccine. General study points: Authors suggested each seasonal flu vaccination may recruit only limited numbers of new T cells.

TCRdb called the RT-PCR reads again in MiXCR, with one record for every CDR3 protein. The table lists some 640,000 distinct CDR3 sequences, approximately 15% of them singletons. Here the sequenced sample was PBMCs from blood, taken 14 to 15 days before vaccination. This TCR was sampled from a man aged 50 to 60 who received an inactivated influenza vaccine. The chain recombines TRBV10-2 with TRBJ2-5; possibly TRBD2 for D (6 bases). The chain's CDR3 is CASNLFGGETQYF. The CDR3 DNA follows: TGCGCCAGCAACCTCTTCGGGGGAGAGACCCAGTACTTC.